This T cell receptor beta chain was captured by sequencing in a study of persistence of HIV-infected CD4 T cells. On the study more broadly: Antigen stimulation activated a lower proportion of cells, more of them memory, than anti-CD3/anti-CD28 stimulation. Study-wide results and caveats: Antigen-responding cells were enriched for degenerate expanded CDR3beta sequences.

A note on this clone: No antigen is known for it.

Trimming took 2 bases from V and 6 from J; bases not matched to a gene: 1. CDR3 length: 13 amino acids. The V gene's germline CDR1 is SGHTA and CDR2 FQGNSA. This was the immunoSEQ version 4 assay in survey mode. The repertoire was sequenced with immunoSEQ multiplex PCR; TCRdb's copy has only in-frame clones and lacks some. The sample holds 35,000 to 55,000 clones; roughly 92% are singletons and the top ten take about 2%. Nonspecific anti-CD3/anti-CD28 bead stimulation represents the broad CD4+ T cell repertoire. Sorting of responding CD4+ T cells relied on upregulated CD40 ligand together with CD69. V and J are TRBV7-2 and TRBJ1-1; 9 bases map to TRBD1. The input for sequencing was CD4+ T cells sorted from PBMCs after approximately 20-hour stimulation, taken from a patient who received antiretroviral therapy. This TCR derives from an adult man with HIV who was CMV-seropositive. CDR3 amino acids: CASSLRQGAEAFF. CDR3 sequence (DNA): TGTGCCAGCAGCTTACGACAGGGGGCTGAAGCTTTCTTT.